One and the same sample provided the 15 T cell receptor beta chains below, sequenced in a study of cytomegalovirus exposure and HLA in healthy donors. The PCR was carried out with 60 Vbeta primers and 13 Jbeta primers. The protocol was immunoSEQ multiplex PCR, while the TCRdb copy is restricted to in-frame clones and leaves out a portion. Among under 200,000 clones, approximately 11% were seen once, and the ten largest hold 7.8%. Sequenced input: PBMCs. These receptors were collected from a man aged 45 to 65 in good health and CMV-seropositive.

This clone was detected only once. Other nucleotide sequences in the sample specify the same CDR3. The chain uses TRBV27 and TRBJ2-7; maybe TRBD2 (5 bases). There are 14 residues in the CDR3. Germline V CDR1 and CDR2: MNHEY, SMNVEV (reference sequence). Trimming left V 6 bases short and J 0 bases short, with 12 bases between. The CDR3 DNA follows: TGTGCCAGCAGAGCGAGCGGAAGCTCCTACGAGCAGTACGTC. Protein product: CASRASGSSYEQYV.

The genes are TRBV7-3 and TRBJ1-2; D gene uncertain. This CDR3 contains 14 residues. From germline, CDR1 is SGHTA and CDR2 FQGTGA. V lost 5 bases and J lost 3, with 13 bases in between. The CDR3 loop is CASSPSGGDYGYTF. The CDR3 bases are TGTGCCAGCAGCCCCTCCGGAGGAGACTATGGCTACACCTTC.

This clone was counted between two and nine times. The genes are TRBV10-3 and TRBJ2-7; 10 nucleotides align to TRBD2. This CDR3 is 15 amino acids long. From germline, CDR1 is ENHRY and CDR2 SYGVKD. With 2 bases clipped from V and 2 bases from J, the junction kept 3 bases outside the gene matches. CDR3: CAISEVLAGAYEQYV. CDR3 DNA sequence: TGTGCCATCAGTGAGGTTCTAGCGGGGGCCTACGAGCAGTACGTC.

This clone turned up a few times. The CDR3 here is CASSSIGAGGAGTEAFF. CDR3 in DNA: TGTGCCAGCTCCTCCATAGGCGCGGGGGGCGCAGGCACTGAAGCTTTCTTT. The chain combines TRBV18 with TRBJ1-1; a possible D gene is TRBD1 (6 bases). Trimming took 6 bases from V and 4 from J, leaving 24 bases between them. CDR3 length equals 17 residues. Germline V CDR1 and CDR2: KGHSH, LQKENI.

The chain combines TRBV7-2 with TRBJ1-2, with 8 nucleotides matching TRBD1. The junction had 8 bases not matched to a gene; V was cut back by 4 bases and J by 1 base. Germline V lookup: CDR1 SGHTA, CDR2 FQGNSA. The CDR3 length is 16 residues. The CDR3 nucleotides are TGTGCCAGCAGCTCCCAGGGGGCGGGGCTTAACTATGGCTACACCTTC. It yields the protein CASSSQGAGLNYGYTF. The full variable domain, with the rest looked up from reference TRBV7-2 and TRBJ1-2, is GAGVSQSPSNKVTEKGKDVELRCDPISGHTALYWYRQSLGQGLEFLIYFQGNSAPDKSGLPSDRFSAERTGGSVSTLTIQRTQQEDSAVYLCASSSQGAGLNYGYTFGSGTRLTVV.

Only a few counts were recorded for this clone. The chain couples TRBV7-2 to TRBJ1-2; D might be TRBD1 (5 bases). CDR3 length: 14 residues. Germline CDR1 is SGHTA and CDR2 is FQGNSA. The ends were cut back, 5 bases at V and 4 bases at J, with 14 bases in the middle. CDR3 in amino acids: CASSIPGVSYGYTF. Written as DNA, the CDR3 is TGTGCCAGCAGCATACCGGGGGTCAGCTATGGCTACACCTTC.

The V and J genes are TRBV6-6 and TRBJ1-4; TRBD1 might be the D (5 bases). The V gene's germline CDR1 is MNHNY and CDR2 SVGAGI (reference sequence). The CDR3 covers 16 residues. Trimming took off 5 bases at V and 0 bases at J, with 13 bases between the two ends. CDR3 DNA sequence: TGTGCCAGCAGTACCCTTGGGGGGGCAACTAATGAAAAACTGTTTTTT. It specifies CASSTLGGATNEKLFF.

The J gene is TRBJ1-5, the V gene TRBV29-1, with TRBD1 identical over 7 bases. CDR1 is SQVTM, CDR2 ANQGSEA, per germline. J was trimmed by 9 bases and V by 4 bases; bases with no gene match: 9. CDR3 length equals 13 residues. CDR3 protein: CSVGDSNQWPQHF. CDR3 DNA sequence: TGCAGCGTTGGGGACAGCAATCAGTGGCCCCAGCATTTT.

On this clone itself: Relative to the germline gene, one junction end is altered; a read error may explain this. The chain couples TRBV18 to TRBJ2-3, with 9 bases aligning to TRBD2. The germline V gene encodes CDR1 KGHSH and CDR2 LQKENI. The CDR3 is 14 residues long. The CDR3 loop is CASSPGTSRDTQYF. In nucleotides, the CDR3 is TGTGCCAGCTCACCAGGGACTAGCAGAGATACGCAGTATTTT. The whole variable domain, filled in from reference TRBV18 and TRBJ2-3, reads NAGVMQNPRHLVRRRGQEARLRCSPMKGHSHVYWYRQLPEEGLKFMVYLQKENIIDESGMPKERFSAEFPKEGPSILRIQQVVRGDSAAYFCASSPGTSRDTQYFGPGTRLTVL.

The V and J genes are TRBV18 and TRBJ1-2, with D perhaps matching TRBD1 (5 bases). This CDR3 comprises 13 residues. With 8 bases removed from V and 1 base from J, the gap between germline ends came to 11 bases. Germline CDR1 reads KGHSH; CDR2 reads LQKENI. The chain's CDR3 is CASKGTSNYGYTF. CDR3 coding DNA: TGTGCCAGCAAGGGGACTAGTAACTATGGCTACACCTTC.

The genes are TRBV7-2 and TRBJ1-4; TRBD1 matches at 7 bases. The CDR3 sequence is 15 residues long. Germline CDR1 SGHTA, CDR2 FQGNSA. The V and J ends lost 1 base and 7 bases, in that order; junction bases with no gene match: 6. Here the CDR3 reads CASSLGSGGTEKLFF. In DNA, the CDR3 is TGTGCCAGCAGCTTAGGGTCAGGGGGGACTGAAAAACTGTTTTTT.

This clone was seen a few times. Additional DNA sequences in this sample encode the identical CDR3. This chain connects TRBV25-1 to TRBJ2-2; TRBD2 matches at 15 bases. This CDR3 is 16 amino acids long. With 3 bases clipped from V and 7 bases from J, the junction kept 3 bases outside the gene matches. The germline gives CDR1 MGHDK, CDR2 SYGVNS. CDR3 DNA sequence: TGTGCCAGCAGTGATGGACTAGCGGGGGGGCACGGGGAGCTGTTTTTT. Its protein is CASSDGLAGGHGELFF.

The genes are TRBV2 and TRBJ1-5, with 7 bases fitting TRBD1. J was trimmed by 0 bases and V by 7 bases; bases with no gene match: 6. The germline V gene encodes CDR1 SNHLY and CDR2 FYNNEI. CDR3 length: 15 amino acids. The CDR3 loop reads CASTYGQVSNQPQHF. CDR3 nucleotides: TGTGCCAGCACCTATGGACAGGTTAGCAATCAGCCCCAGCATTTT.

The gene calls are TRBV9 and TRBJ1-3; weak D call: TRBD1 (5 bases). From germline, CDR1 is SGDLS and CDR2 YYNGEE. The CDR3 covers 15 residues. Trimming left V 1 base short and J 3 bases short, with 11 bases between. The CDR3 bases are TGTGCCAGCAGCGTATTCGGGGGTAATGGAAACACCATATATTTT. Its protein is CASSVFGGNGNTIYF.

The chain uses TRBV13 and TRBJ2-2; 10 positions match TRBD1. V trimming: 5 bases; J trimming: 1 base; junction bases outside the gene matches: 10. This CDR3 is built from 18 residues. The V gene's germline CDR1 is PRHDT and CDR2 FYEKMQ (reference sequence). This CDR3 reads CASSILRDRGKNTGELFF. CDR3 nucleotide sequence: TGTGCCAGCAGCATTCTCCGGGACAGGGGAAAGAACACCGGGGAGCTGTTTTTT.